The rows below give T cell receptor beta chains drawn from one sample of a study of blood T cell repertoires in COVID-19. Assay used: immunoSEQ multiplex PCR; TCRdb lists only in-frame clones, some missing. The sample lists 130,000 or so clones, 75% to 85% occurring once. Sequencing used peripheral blood. These receptors originate from a human donor in a cohort sampled during active COVID-19. The CDR3 runs from the conserved cysteine through the conserved F or W. A D gene is named only where the DNA matches it firmly. Expanded clones get a size class; other rows say once, few or many, or leave the size out.

DNA: TGTGCCAGTAGTTCAACGCGGGGGGCCGGGGAGACCCAGTACTTC
CDR3: CASSSTRGAGETQYF
D: TRBD2
size: few
V: TRBV19
J: TRBJ2-5
length: 15

DNA: TGTGCCAGCAGTTACTCCCAACAGGGGCAGCCCCAGCATTTT
CDR3: CASSYSQQGQPQHF
D: TRBD1
size: NA
V: TRBV6-5
J: TRBJ1-5
length: 14

DNA: TGTGCCAGCAGCTTAGCGTATTCAGGGTACAATGAGCAGTTCTTC
CDR3: CASSLAYSGYNEQFF
D: NA
size: NA
V: TRBV7-9
J: TRBJ2-1
length: 15

DNA: TGTGCCAGCTCACTAACAGAGAAAGAGACCCAGTACTTC
CDR3: CASSLTEKETQYF
D: NA
size: NA
V: TRBV18
J: TRBJ2-5
length: 13

DNA: TGTGCCAGCAGTTACGCCGGGACAGGGGATCAGCCCCAGCATTTT
CDR3: CASSYAGTGDQPQHF
D: TRBD1
size: few
V: TRBV6-5
J: TRBJ1-5
length: 15

DNA: TGTGCAAGTTTTAGCGGGGGGCCGGGGTCGGGGACCCAGTACTTC
CDR3: CASFSGGPGSGTQYF
D: TRBD2
size: NA
V: TRBV6-5
J: TRBJ2-5
length: 15

DNA: TGCGCCAGCAAGACGACCCCCGGGACAGGGGCTTCACCCCTCCACTTT
CDR3: CASKTTPGTGASPLHF
D: TRBD1
size: NA
V: TRBV5-1
J: TRBJ1-6
length: 16

DNA: TGCAGCGTTGAAATCGGCGGAACCTACGAGCAGTACTTC
CDR3: CSVEIGGTYEQYF
D: NA
size: NA
V: TRBV29-1
J: TRBJ2-7
length: 13

DNA: TGTGCCAGCAGCTTTTACCCGAGGGTCGGGGACTACGAGCAGTACTTC
CDR3: CASSFYPRVGDYEQYF
D: NA
size: NA
V: TRBV7-9
J: TRBJ2-7
length: 16

DNA: TGTGCCATCAGTGAACCCCGTGGCGGGGACACAGATACGCAGTATTTT
CDR3: CAISEPRGGDTDTQYF
D: NA
size: NA
V: TRBV10-3
J: TRBJ2-3
length: 16

DNA: TGTGCCAGCAGCTTAGATGATGTGCTGCTCGGCGAGCAGTACTTC
CDR3: CASSLDDVLLGEQYF
D: NA
size: once
V: TRBV11-2
J: TRBJ2-7
length: 15

DNA: TGTGCCAGTCGCCGCCTCGGGACAGGGGGCGAGTATGGAAACACCATATATTTT
CDR3: CASRRLGTGGEYGNTIYF
D: TRBD1
size: NA
V: TRBV19
J: TRBJ1-3
length: 18

DNA: TGTGCCAGCAGCGTAGTGGGACTAGCGGGAGGTGAGACCCAGTACTTC
CDR3: CASSVVGLAGGETQYF
D: TRBD2
size: NA
V: TRBV9
J: TRBJ2-5
length: 16